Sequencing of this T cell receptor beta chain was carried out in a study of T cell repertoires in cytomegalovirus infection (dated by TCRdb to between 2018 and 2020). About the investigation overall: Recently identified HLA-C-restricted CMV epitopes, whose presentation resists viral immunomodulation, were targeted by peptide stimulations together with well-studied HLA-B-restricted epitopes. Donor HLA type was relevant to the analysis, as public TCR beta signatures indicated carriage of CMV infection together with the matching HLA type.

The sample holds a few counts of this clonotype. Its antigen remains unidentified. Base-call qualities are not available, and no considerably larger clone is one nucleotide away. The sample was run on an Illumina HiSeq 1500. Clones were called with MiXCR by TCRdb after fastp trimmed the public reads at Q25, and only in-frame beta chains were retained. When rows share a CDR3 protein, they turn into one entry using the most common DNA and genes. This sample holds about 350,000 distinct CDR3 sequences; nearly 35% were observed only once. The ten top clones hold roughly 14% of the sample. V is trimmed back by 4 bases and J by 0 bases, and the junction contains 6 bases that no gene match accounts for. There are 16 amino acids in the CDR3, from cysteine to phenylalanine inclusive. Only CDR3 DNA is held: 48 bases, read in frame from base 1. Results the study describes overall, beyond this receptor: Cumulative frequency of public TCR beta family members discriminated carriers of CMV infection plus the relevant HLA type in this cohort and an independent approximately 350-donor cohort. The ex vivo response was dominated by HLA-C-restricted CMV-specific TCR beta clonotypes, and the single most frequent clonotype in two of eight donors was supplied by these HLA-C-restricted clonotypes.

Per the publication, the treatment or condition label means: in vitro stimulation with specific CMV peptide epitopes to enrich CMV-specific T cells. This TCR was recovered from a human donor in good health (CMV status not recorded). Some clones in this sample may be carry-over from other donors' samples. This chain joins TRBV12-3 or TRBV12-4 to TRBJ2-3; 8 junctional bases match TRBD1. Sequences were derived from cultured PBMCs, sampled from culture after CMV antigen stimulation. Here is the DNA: TGTGCCAGCAGTTCGGGACAGGCGTTTAGCACAGATACGCAGTATTTT. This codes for CASSSGQAFSTDTQYF.